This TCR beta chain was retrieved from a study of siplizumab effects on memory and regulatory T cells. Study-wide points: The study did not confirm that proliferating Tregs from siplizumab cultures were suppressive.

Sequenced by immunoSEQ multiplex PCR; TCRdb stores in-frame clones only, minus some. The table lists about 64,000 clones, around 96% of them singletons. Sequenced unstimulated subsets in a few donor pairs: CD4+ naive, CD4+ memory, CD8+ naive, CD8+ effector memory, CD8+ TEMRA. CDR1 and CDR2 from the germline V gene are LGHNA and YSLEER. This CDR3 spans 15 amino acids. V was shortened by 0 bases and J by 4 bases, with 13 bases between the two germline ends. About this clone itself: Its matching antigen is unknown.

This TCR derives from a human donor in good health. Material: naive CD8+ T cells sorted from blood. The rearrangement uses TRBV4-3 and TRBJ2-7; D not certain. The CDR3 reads CASSQDRSSVYEQYF. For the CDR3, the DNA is TGCGCCAGCAGCCAAGATCGGTCGTCAGTATACGAGCAGTACTTC.